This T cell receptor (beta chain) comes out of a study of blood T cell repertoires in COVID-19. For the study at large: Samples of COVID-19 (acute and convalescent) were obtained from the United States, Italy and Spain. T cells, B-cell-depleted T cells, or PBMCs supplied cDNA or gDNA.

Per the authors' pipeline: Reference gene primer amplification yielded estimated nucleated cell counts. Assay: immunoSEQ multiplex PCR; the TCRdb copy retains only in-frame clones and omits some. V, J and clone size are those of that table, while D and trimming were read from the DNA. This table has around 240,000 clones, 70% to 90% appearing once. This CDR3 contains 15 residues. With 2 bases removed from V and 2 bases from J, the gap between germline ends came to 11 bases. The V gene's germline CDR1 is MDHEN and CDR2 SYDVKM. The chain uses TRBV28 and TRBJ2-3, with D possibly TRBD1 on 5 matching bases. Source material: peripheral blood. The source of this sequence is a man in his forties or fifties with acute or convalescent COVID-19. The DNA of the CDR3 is TGTGCCAGCAGTTTAATCGACAGAGTCACAGATACGCAGTATTTT. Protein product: CASSLIDRVTDTQYF.